The 28 T cell receptor beta chains in this list originate from one sample, sequenced in a study of cytomegalovirus exposure and HLA in healthy donors. The primer mix had 60 Vbeta and 13 Jbeta primers. Method: immunoSEQ multiplex PCR; TCRdb's copy keeps in-frame clones and lacks some. This sample has 95,000 to 150,000 clones; approximately 70% occur once, and the top ten carry 1.5%. The sequencing sample was made of PBMCs. Receptors were obtained from a man aged 18 to 30 in good health and CMV-seronegative.

CDR3 in DNA: TGTGCCAGCAGCAGGGGGCCGGGGTGGCCCCAGCATTTT. This codes for CASSRGPGWPQHF. The chain uses TRBV6-5 and TRBJ1-5; 8 bases agree with TRBD1. Per germline, CDR1 MNHEY and CDR2 SVGAGI. This CDR3 contains 13 residues. After removal of 6 bases from V and 9 bases from J, the junction contained 7 bases not matched to a gene.

This rearrangement joins TRBV19 to TRBJ2-3; perhaps TRBD2 as D (6 bases). CDR3 length equals 14 residues. The germline V gene encodes CDR1 LNHDA and CDR2 SQIVND (reference sequence). Trimming took 6 bases from V and 1 from J, leaving 11 bases between them. The CDR3 sequence is CASRPPSGTDTQYF. In DNA, the CDR3 is TGTGCCAGTAGACCCCCTAGCGGCACAGATACGCAGTATTTT.

As concerns this clone: This sample also contains other DNA sequences that code for the same CDR3. The chain links TRBV19 to TRBJ1-5, with D unresolved. This CDR3 has 11 residues. CDR1 is LNHDA and CDR2 is SQIVND in the germline V gene (reference sequence). V lost 4 bases to trimming and J lost 13 bases, with 11 bases between them. For the CDR3, the DNA is TGTGCCAGTAGTACGTTAAGCACTCAGCATTTT. As protein: CASSTLSTQHF.

The V and J genes are TRBV29-1 and TRBJ2-5; TRBD2 matches at 8 bases. The J call is in doubt because the DNA end fits TRBJ2-7 better. The length of the CDR3 is 15 residues. Germline CDR1 is SQVTM and CDR2 is ANQGSEA. The CDR3 protein is CSVLALLAGSYEQYF. For the CDR3, the DNA is TGCAGCGTTTTGGCCCTGCTAGCGGGCAGCTACGAGCAGTACTTC.

The chain employs TRBV19 and TRBJ1-1, with D perhaps TRBD1 (6 bases). The CDR3 is 15 residues long. Germline V lookup: CDR1 LNHDA, CDR2 SQIVND (reference sequence). Trimming left V 2 bases short and J 5 bases short, with 15 bases between. The CDR3 is CASSINPRGWTEAFF. The CDR3 nucleotides read TGTGCCAGTAGTATAAACCCCAGGGGTTGGACTGAAGCTTTCTTT.

The chain carries TRBV19 and TRBJ2-7; 7 nucleotides align to TRBD1. The length of the CDR3 is 15 residues. CDR1 is LNHDA, CDR2 SQIVND, per germline (reference sequence). J was trimmed by 7 bases and V by 5 bases; bases with no gene match: 14. The CDR3 loop reads CASSSTGDYSLEQYF. The CDR3 bases are TGTGCCAGTAGTTCTACAGGGGATTATTCGTTAGAGCAGTACTTC.

The rearrangement joins TRBV9 to TRBJ1-2; 8 positions agree with TRBD1. The CDR3 has 15 residues. CDR1 SGDLS and CDR2 YYNGEE come from the germline V gene. After removal of 1 base from V and 7 bases from J, the junction contained 9 bases not matched to a gene. The CDR3, as DNA: TGTGCCAGCAGCGTACCACAGGGGGGAGGCTCTGGCTACACCTTC. Translating gives CASSVPQGGGSGYTF.

V and J are TRBV6-5 and TRBJ1-1, with TRBD1 matching 7 bases. The CDR3 length is 15 residues. Germline V gives CDR1 MNHEY, CDR2 SVGAGI. Losses at the gene ends were 6 bases for V and 1 base for J; bases not matched to a gene: 8. The CDR3 loop is CASSRADRANTEAFF. In DNA, the CDR3 is TGTGCCAGCAGCCGGGCCGACAGGGCGAACACTGAAGCTTTCTTT.

This clone has only one observation. This sequence joins TRBV9 and TRBJ1-1; 7 positions agree with TRBD1. This CDR3 comprises 14 residues. CDR1 is SGDLS, CDR2 YYNGEE, per germline. Trimming cost V 0 bases and J 4 bases; bases outside gene matches: 3. DNA of the CDR3: TGTGCCAGCAGCGTAGTTAGGGGGCCCACTGAAGCTTTCTTT. This encodes CASSVVRGPTEAFF.

This clone showed up just once. The rearrangement uses TRBV7-2 and TRBJ2-2, with D unclear. CDR1 and CDR2 (germline): SGHTA, FQGNSA. Trimming stripped 6 bases from V and 3 bases from J, with 11 bases between. The CDR3 loop spans 14 amino acids. This chain's CDR3 is CASRPVLYTGELFF. The CDR3 DNA reads TGTGCCAGCAGACCCGTACTATACACCGGGGAGCTGTTTTTT. Drawing the rest from reference TRBV7-2 and TRBJ2-2, the complete variable domain is GAGVSQSPSNKVTEKGKDVELRCDPISGHTALYWYRQSLGQGLEFLIYFQGNSAPDKSGLPSDRFSAERTGGSVSTLTIQRTQQEDSAVYLCASRPVLYTGELFFGEGSRLTVL.

V is TRBV28 and J is TRBJ1-1; 9 nucleotides agree with TRBD1. V lost 5 bases and J lost 3; bases outside the gene matches: 7. The CDR3 has 15 amino acids. Germline loops: CDR1 MDHEN, CDR2 SYDVKM. The CDR3 DNA is TGTGCCAGCAGTGGATACAGGGGGCCGGACACTGAAGCTTTCTTT. It yields the protein CASSGYRGPDTEAFF.

The rearrangement joins TRBV9 to TRBJ1-2; 9 nucleotides match TRBD1. With 3 bases clipped from V and 7 bases from J, the junction kept 7 bases outside the gene matches. There are 14 residues in the CDR3. Germline V gene lookup returns CDR1 SGDLS and CDR2 YYNGEE. The CDR3 sequence is CASSDPPGQGGYTF. The CDR3 DNA is TGTGCCAGCAGCGATCCCCCGGGACAGGGTGGCTACACCTTC. The full variable domain, its missing parts supplied by reference TRBV9 and TRBJ1-2, is DSGVTQTPKHLITATGQRVTLRCSPRSGDLSVYWYQQSLDQGLQFLIQYYNGEERAKGNILERFSAQQFPDLHSELNLSSLELGDSALYFCASSDPPGQGGYTFGSGTRLTVV.

The chain is built from TRBV6-6 and TRBJ2-2; 7 nucleotides align to TRBD2. Germline V CDR1 and CDR2: MNHNY, SVGAGI (reference sequence). The CDR3 length is 14 residues. Trimming at V came to 8 bases and at J to 0 bases, leaving 3 bases not matched to a gene. CDR3: CASSGLANTGELFF. The CDR3 coding sequence is TGTGCCAGCTCAGGACTAGCGAACACCGGGGAGCTGTTTTTT.

The chain carries TRBV28 and TRBJ2-1, with a tentative D call TRBD1 (7 bases). Germline V gene data show CDR1 as MDHEN and CDR2 as SYDVKM. Between the trimmed V and J ends, which lost 7 bases and 6 bases, there was a span of 10 bases. This CDR3 region has 12 residues. The CDR3 loop is CASTQGGNEQFF. CDR3 sequence (DNA): TGTGCCAGCACCCAGGGGGGCAATGAGCAGTTCTTC.

The gene calls are TRBV27 and TRBJ1-2; D gene ambiguous. The CDR3 is 16 amino acids. The germline V gene has CDR1 MNHEY and CDR2 SMNVEV (reference sequence). Between the trimmed V and J ends, which lost 6 bases and 5 bases, there was a span of 22 bases. CDR3 amino acids: CASRPLRGSAYYGYTF. The CDR3 nucleotides are TGTGCCAGCAGACCCCTTCGAGGGTCAGCCTATTATGGCTACACCTTC.

The chain has TRBV4-3 and TRBJ1-1, with unresolved D. Trimming took 1 base from V and 8 from J, leaving 11 bases between them. The CDR3 consists of 13 residues. The V gene's germline CDR1 is LGHNA and CDR2 YSLEER. The chain's CDR3 is CASSQVRSKEAFF. In DNA, the CDR3 is TGCGCCAGCAGCCAAGTTCGGAGTAAAGAAGCTTTCTTT.

The rearrangement joins TRBV19 to TRBJ1-5; 7 nucleotides agree with TRBD1. The CDR3 contains 15 residues. J gave up 7 bases and V 1 base, and 7 bases lay outside the gene matches. Germline V gene data show CDR1 as LNHDA and CDR2 as SQIVND (reference sequence). The CDR3: CASSIGSGGGQPQHF. CDR3 nucleotide sequence: TGTGCCAGTAGTATAGGTTCAGGGGGAGGACAGCCCCAGCATTTT. Drawing the rest from reference TRBV19 and TRBJ1-5, the complete variable domain is DGGITQSPKYLFRKEGQNVTLSCEQNLNHDAMYWYRQDPGQGLRLIYYSQIVNDFQKGDIAEGYSVSREKKESFPLTVTSAQKNPTAFYLCASSIGSGGGQPQHFGDGTRLSIL.

V and J are TRBV19 and TRBJ2-7; tentative D call: TRBD1 (6 bases). CDR1 and CDR2 (germline): LNHDA, SQIVND (reference sequence). The CDR3 length is 13 residues. Trimming left V 1 base short and J 4 bases short, with 8 bases between. The DNA of the CDR3 is TGTGCCAGTAGTATAGGGCAGGGGTACGAGCAGTACTTC. This sequence encodes CASSIGQGYEQYF.

The CDR3: CASSSPGTHNQPQHF. The CDR3, as DNA: TGTGCCAGCAGTTCCCCCGGGACACACAATCAGCCCCAGCATTTT. The gene calls are TRBV28 and TRBJ1-5, with TRBD1 as a possible D gene (6 bases). The V end lost 4 bases, the J end lost 3 bases, and 13 bases lay between the germline ends. The CDR3 consists of 15 residues. Germline-derived CDR1 and CDR2 are MDHEN and SYDVKM.

The CDR3 nucleotides are TGTGCCAGCAGCCCCGCTGGGGGCCAAATGAACACTGAAGCTTTCTTT. Translation: CASSPAGGQMNTEAFF. The chain is built from TRBV5-4 and TRBJ1-1; the D gene is possibly TRBD1 (6 bases). Deletions cut 4 bases from V and 0 bases from J, with 16 bases between. CDR1 and CDR2 from the germline V gene are SGHNT and YYREEE (reference sequence). The CDR3 covers 16 residues.

The chain is built from TRBV29-1 and TRBJ2-7; D might be TRBD1 (6 bases). The ends were cut back, 1 base at V and 0 bases at J, with 19 bases in the middle. In germline, CDR1 is SQVTM, CDR2 ANQGSEA. The length of the CDR3 is 17 residues. In DNA, the CDR3 is TGCAGCGTTGAAGTAAGTGGGGGCCCTTCCAGCTCCTACGAGCAGTACTTC. Translated, it gives CSVEVSGGPSSSYEQYF.

The rearrangement links TRBV27 to TRBJ1-1; no reliable D call. The CDR3 consists of 13 residues. V lost 3 bases and J 0 bases, leaving 5 bases between the germline ends. Germline V CDR1 and CDR2: MNHEY, SMNVEV (reference sequence). The CDR3 sequence is CASSLNLNTEAFF. CDR3 nucleotides: TGTGCCAGCAGTTTGAACTTGAACACTGAAGCTTTCTTT.

This clone was counted a single time. The chain links TRBV30 to TRBJ2-1; tentatively, D is TRBD1 (6 bases). Germline values: CDR1 GTSNPN, CDR2 SVGIG (reference sequence). V shed 3 bases and J shed 8 bases, with 14 bases lying between them. CDR3 size: 13 residues. CDR3 DNA: TGTGCCTGGAGGTCACAGGGTTTGGATGAGCAGTTCTTC. It translates to CAWRSQGLDEQFF.

This clone was observed a few times. This chain joins TRBV29-1 and TRBJ2-1; 10 positions match TRBD2. V was pared by 6 bases and J by 9 bases, with 11 bases of the junction left unmatched. This CDR3 spans 14 amino acids. CDR1 is SQVTM, CDR2 ANQGSEA, per germline. DNA of the CDR3: TGCAGCGTCGACCGGAGCGGGGGGGCCCTTGAGCAGTTCTTC. Translating gives CSVDRSGGALEQFF.

V is TRBV7-9 and J is TRBJ1-1, with unresolved D. V lost 5 bases and J lost 3, with 4 bases in between. The CDR3 loop spans 11 amino acids. Germline CDR1 reads SEHNR; CDR2 reads FQNEAQ (reference sequence). The CDR3 reads CASSLDTEAFF. As DNA, the CDR3 is TGTGCCAGCAGCCTCGACACTGAAGCTTTCTTT.

J is TRBJ1-3 and V is TRBV27, with D perhaps TRBD1 (5 bases). Trimming took 6 bases from V and 4 from J, leaving 10 bases between them. From germline, CDR1 is MNHEY and CDR2 SMNVEV (reference sequence). This CDR3 is 13 amino acids long. The CDR3 nucleotides read TGTGCCAGCAGCCCAGGGAGGGGAAACACCATATATTTT. Protein product: CASSPGRGNTIYF.

This clone was seen only a few times. The gene calls are TRBV6-6 and TRBJ1-3; 8 nucleotides agree with TRBD1. The V and J ends lost 2 bases and 0 bases, in that order; junction bases with no gene match: 3. The germline V gene encodes CDR1 MNHNY and CDR2 SVGAGI (reference sequence). CDR3 length: 16 residues. The CDR3 coding sequence is TGTGCCAGCAGTTACGGACAGGGCTTCTCTGGAAACACCATATATTTT. It encodes CASSYGQGFSGNTIYF.

In this sample, this clone turned up once. The chain combines TRBV7-7 with TRBJ2-1, with 8 bases identical to TRBD2. Germline assignment: CDR1 SSHAT and CDR2 FNYEAQ (reference sequence). With 5 bases clipped from V and 6 bases from J, the junction kept 3 bases outside the gene matches. The CDR3 is 13 residues long. CDR3 DNA: TGTGCCAGCAGCGTACTAGCGGCCAATGAGCAGTTCTTC. Amino acid sequence: CASSVLAANEQFF.